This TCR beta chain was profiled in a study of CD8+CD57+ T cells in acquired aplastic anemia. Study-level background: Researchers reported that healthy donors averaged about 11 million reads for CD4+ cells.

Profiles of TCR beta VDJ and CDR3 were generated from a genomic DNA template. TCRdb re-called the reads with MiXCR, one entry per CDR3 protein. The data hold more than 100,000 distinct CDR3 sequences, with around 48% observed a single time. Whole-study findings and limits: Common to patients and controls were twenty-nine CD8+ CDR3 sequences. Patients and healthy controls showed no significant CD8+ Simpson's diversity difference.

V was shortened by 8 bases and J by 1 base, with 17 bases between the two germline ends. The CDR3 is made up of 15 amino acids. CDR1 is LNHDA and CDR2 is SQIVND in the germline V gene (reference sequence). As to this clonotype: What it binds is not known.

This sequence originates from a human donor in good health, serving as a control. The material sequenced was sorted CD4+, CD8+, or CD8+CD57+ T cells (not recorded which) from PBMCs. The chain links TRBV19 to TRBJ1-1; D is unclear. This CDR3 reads CASSSVWGGNTEAFF. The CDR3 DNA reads TGTGCCAGTTCGAGTGTCTGGGGAGGGAACACTGAAGCTTTCTTT.